The T cell receptor beta chain under discussion was sequenced for a study of PD-L1 blockade in urothelial cancer. About the research overall: Prior regimens of chemotherapy numbered 0 to 3 per patient. Per blood sample, T cells had a median of 141,255. Study-wide findings and caveats: Enhanced expansion of tumor-associated blood clones at 3 weeks characterized durable-benefit patients.

Clones were read by immunoSEQ multiplex PCR, and TCRdb kept only the in-frame ones, dropping some. The data contain 60,000 to 85,000 clones, 87% of them singletons. Note on this clone: The antigen is unknown.

This specimen was PBMCs, taken around atezolizumab (anti-PD-L1) treatment. This clonotype was obtained from a woman in her seventies with urothelial cancer.

The DNA for the CDR3 is TGTGCCAGCAGTGAATCTCGGGAGACCCAGTACTTC. It yields the protein CASSESRETQYF. The chain joins TRBV6-1 to TRBJ2-5; D gene ambiguous. Per germline, CDR1 MNHNS and CDR2 SASEGT. Trimming left V 2 bases short and J 5 bases short, with 6 bases between. The CDR3 has 12 amino acids.